Described below is a single T cell receptor (beta chain) sequence and its context. The source of the sample is a study of technical replicates of blood from several donors. This CDR3 is built from 14 residues. Trimming shortened V by 3 bases and J by 0 bases, and 9 bases separated the two germline ends. Germline V gene lookup returns CDR1 ENHRY and CDR2 SYGVKD. Data came from immunoSEQ multiplex PCR; TCRdb stores just in-frame clones and leaves some out. This repertoire shows some 91,000 clones, around 95% found once; its top ten account for about 0.21%. The sample was T cells isolated from PBMCs. The chain has TRBV10-3 and TRBJ2-7; the D gene is possibly TRBD1 (5 bases). The origin of this receptor is a human donor in good health. Here the CDR3 reads CAISDRARSYEQYF. The CDR3, as DNA: TGTGCCATCAGTGACAGGGCACGCTCCTACGAGCAGTACTTC.